The 8 T cell receptor beta chains listed next were all sequenced from one sample in a study of T cells expressing NK-cell markers. After re-calling the 5' RACE reads, TCRdb lists one entry per CDR3 protein, DNA absent. This sample's table has about 160,000 distinct CDR3 sequences. The source material was blood T cells: a sorted CD56 or NKG2C T cell subset, CD4+ or CD8+ T cells, or bulk PBMC T cells (not recorded which). The receptor set was obtained from a man aged 18 to 69 in good health.

The rearrangement links TRBV10-2 to TRBJ2-7. The V gene's germline CDR1 is WSHSY and CDR2 SAAADI. The CDR3 contains 11 residues. This chain's CDR3 is CASSESSEQYF.

CDR3 loop: CASVVPGTEAFF. V is TRBV6-6 and J is TRBJ1-1. CDR1 MNHNY and CDR2 SVGAGI come from the germline V gene (reference sequence). The CDR3 is 12 residues long.

The chain uses TRBV6-5 and TRBJ2-2; TCRdb names TRBD1, which stays unverified in the absence of DNA. CDR1 and CDR2 (germline): MNHEY, SVGAGI. The length of the CDR3 is 17 residues. CDR3 in amino acids: CASSYTGTGGLTGELFF.

This rearrangement joins TRBV4-1 to TRBJ2-6. Germline CDR1 reads MGHRA; CDR2 reads YSYEKL. The length of the CDR3 is 17 residues. CDR3 in amino acids: CASSQEIGGMGANVLTF.

The V gene is TRBV27, the J gene TRBJ1-5. Per the germline V gene, CDR1 is MNHEY and CDR2 is SMNVEV (reference sequence). There are 13 residues in the CDR3. Here the CDR3 reads CASSLAADQPQHF.

The gene calls are TRBV25-1 and TRBJ1-2; as DNA is missing, the TRBD1 call by TCRdb cannot be tested. This CDR3 has 15 residues. CDR1 and CDR2 from the germline V gene are MGHDK and SYGVNS. This chain's CDR3 is CASSVWRQGHYGYTF.

This chain connects TRBV7-8 to TRBJ1-2; TCRdb's D call, TRBD1, is unchecked because there is no DNA. The V gene's germline CDR1 is SGHVS and CDR2 FQNEAQ. The CDR3 runs 14 residues. This CDR3 is CASSLNPGGYGYTF.

This chain links TRBV27 with TRBJ2-7; absent DNA, TCRdb's TRBD1 call cannot be checked. The CDR3 is 12 amino acids. Germline V gene sequence: CDR1 MNHEY, CDR2 SMNVEV (reference sequence). The CDR3: CATHGQNYEQYF.